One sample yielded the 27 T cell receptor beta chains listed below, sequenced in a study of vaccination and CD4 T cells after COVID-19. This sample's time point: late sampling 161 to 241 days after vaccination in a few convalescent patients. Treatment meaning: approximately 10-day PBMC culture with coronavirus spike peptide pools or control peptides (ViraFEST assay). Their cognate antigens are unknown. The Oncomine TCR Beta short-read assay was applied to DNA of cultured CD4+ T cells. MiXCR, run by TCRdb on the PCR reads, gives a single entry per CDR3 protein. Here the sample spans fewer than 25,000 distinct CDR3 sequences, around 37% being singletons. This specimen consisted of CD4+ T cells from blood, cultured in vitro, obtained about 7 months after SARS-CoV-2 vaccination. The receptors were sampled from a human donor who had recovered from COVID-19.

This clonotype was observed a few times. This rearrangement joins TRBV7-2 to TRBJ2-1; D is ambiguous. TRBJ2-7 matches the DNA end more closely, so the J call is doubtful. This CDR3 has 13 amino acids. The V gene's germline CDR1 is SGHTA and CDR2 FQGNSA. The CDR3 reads CASSLGVSGEQYF. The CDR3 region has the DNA TGTGCCAGCAGCTTAGGTGTTTCGGGTGAGCAGTACTTC.

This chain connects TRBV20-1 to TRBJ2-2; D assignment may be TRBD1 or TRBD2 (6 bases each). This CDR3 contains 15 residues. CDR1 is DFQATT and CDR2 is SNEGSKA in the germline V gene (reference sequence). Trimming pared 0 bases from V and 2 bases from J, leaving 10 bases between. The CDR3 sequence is CSARDGGLNTGELFF. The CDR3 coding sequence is TGCAGTGCTAGAGATGGGGGGCTCAACACCGGGGAGCTGTTTTTT.

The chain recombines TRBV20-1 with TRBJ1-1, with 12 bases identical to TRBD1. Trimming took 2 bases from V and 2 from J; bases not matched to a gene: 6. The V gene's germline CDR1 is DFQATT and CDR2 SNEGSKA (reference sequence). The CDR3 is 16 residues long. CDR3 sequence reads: CSARSAGTGGNTEAFF. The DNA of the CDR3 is TGCAGTGCTAGATCTGCGGGGACAGGGGGCAACACTGAAGCTTTCTTT.

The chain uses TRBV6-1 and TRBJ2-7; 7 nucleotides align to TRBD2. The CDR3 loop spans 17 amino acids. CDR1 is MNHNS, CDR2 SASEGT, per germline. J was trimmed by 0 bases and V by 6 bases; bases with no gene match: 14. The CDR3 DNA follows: TGTGCCAGCAGGTCGTTCCGGGGAGCTAGCGGCTCCTACGAGCAGTACTTC. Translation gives CASRSFRGASGSYEQYF.

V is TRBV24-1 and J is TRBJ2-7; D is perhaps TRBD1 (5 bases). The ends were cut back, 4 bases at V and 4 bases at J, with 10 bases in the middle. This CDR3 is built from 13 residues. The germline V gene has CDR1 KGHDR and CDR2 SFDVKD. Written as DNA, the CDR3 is TGTGCCACCAGTGAACCAGGGTCGTACGAGCAGTACTTC. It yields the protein CATSEPGSYEQYF.

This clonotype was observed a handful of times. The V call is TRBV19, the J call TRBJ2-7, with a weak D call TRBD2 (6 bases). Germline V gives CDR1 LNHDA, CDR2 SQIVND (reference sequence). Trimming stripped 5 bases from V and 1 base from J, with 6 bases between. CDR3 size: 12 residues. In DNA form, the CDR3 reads TGTGCCAGTAGTGGGGGGTCCTACGAGCAGTACTTC. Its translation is CASSGGSYEQYF. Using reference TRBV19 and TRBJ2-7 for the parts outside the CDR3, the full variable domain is DGGITQSPKYLFRKEGQNVTLSCEQNLNHDAMYWYRQDPGQGLRLIYYSQIVNDFQKGDIAEGYSVSREKKESFPLTVTSAQKNPTAFYLCASSGGSYEQYFGPGTRLTVT.

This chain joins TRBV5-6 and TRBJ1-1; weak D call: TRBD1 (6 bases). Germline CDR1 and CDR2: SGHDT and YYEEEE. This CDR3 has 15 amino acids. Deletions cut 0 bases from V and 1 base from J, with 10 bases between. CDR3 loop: CASSLVDSQNTEAFF. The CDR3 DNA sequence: TGTGCCAGCAGCTTGGTGGACAGCCAGAACACTGAAGCTTTCTTT. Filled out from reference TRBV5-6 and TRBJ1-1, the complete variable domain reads DAGVTQSPTHLIKTRGQQVTLRCSPKSGHDTVSWYQQALGQGPQFIFQYYEEEERQRGNFPDRFSGHQFPNYSSELNVNALLLGDSALYLCASSLVDSQNTEAFFGQGTRLTVV.

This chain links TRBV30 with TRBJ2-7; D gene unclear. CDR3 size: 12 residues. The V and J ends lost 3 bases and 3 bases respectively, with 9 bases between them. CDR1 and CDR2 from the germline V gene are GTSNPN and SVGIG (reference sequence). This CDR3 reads CAWSRMGYEQYF. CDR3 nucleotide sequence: TGTGCCTGGAGCCGTATGGGCTACGAGCAGTACTTC.

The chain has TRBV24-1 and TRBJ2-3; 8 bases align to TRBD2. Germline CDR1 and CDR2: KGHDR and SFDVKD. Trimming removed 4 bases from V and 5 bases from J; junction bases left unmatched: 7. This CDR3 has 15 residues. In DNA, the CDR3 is TGTGCCACCAGTGACCCGGGAGGGCAAGGAGATACGCAGTATTTT. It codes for CATSDPGGQGDTQYF.

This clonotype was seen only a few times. DNA for the CDR3: TGTGCCAGCGTTCGTGATAATTCACCCCTCCACTTT. Translation gives CASVRDNSPLHF. The chain links TRBV2 to TRBJ1-6; D not certain. The V gene's germline CDR1 is SNHLY and CDR2 FYNNEI. The V end lost 8 bases, the J end lost 5 bases, and 7 bases lay between the germline ends. The CDR3 spans 12 residues.

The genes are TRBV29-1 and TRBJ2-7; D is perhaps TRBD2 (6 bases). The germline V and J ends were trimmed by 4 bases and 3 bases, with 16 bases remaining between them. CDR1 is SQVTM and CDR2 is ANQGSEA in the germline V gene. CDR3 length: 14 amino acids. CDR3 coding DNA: TGCAGCGTTGCAATGGTGGCGGGATTCTACGAGCAGTACTTC. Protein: CSVAMVAGFYEQYF.

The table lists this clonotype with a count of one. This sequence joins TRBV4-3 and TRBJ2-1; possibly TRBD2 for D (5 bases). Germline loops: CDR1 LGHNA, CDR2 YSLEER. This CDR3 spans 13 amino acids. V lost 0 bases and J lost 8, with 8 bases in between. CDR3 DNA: TGCGCCAGCAGCCAAGAGCGGCGGGATGAGCAGTTCTTC. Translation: CASSQERRDEQFF.

The CDR3 here is CATDRTGMNTGELFF. CDR3 nucleotide sequence: TGTGCCACCGATAGGACAGGGATGAACACCGGGGAGCTGTTTTTT. This chain uses TRBV18 with TRBJ2-2; 8 bases line up with TRBD1. Germline lookup yields CDR1 KGHSH and CDR2 LQKENI. V shed 10 bases and J 1 base; nucleotides not matched to a gene: 8. CDR3 size: 15 residues.

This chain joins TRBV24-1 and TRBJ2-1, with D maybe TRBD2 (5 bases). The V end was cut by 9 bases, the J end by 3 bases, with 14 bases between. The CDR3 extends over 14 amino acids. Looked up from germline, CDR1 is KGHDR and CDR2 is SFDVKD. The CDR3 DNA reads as TGTGCCACCCAGACGGGATCGAACTACAATGAGCAGTTCTTC. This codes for CATQTGSNYNEQFF.

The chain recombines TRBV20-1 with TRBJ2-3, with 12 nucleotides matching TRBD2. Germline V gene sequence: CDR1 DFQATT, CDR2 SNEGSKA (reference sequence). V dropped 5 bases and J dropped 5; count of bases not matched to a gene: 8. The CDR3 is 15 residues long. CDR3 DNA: TGCAGTGCTTCCCGTCTAGCGGGAGGGGGAGATACGCAGTATTTT. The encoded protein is CSASRLAGGGDTQYF.

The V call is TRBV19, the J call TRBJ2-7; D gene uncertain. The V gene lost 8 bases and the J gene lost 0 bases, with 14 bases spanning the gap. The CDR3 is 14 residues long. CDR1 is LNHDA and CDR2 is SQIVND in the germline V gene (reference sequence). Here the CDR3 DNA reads TGTGCCAGTCGACCACGGCGAAGCTCCTACGAGCAGTACTTC. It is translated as CASRPRRSSYEQYF.

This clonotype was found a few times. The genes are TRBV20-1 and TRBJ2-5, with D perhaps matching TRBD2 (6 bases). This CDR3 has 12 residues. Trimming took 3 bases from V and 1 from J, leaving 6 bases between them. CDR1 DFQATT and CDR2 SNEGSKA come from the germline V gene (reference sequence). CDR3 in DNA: TGCAGTGCTAGCGGGAGCCAAGAGACCCAGTACTTC. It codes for CSASGSQETQYF.

Here the CDR3 reads CASSFLSGEPYNEQFF. CDR3 in DNA: TGTGCCAGCAGTTTTCTTAGCGGGGAACCCTACAATGAGCAGTTCTTC. The chain has TRBV6-2 or TRBV6-3 and TRBJ2-1, with TRBD2 matching 8 bases. The V segment lost 4 bases and the J segment 2 bases; nucleotides outside the gene matches: 7. The CDR3 spans 16 residues. Germline V gives CDR1 MNHEY, CDR2 SVGEGT.

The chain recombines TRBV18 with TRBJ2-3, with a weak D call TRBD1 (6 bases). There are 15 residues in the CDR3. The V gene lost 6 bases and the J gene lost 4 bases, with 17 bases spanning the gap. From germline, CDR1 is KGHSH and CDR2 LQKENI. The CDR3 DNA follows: TGTGCCAGCTCCCCGTCAGGGGCGGGCGCAGATACGCAGTATTTT. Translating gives CASSPSGAGADTQYF.

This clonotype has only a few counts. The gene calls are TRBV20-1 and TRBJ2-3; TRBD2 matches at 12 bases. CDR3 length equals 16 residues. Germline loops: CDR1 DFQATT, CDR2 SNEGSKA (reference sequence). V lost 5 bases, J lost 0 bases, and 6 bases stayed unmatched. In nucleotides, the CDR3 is TGCAGTGCTCCTCGGGGGACTAGCGGGAGCACAGATACGCAGTATTTT. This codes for CSAPRGTSGSTDTQYF.

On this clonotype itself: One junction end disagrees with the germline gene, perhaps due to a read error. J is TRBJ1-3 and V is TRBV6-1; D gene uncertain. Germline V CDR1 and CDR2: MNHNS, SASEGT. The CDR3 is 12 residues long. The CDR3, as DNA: TGTGCCAGCAGTGGGTCGTCAATCCAAAGTGGTTTT. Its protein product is CASSGSSIQSGF.

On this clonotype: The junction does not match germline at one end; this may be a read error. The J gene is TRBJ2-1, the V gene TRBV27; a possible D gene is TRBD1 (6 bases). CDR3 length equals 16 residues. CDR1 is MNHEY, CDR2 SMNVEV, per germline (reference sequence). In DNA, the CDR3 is TGTGCCAGCAGCCGACGACAGGACAGCTCCCACAATGAGCAGTTCTTC. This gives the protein CASSRRQDSSHNEQFF.

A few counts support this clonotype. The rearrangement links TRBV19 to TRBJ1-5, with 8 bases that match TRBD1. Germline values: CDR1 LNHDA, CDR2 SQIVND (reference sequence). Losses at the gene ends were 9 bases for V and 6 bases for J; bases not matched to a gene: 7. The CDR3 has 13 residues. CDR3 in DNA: TGTGCCAGCTCCCAGGGGGCCGGTCAGCCCCAGCATTTT. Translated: CASSQGAGQPQHF.

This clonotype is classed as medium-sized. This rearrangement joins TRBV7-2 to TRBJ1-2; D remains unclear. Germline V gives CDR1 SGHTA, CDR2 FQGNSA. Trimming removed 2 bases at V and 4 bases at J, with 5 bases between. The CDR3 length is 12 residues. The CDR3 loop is CASSLQRYGYTF. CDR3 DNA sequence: TGTGCCAGCAGCTTACAACGCTATGGCTACACCTTC.

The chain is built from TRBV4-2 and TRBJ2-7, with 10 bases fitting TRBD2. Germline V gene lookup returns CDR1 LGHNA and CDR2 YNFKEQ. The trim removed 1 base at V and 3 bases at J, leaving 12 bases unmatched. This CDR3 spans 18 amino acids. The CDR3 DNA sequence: TGTGCCAGCAGCCAAGCAAGCTCTAGGAGCGGGAGGGGCTACGAGCAGTACTTC. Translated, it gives CASSQASSRSGRGYEQYF.

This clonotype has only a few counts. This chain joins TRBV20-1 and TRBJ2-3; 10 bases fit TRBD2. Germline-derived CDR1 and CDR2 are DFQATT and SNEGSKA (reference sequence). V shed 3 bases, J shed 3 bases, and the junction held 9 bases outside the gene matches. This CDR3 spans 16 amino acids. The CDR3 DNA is TGCAGTGCTAGCGGACAGCGGGAGGGCCGGACAGATACGCAGTATTTT. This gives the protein CSASGQREGRTDTQYF.

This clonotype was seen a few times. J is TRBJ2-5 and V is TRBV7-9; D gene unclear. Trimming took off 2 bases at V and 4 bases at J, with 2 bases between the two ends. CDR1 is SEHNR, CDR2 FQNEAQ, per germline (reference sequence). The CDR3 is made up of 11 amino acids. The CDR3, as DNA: TGTGCCAGCAGCTTAACAGAGACCCAGTACTTC. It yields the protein CASSLTETQYF.